A selection of T cell receptor beta chains follows, all from one sample in a study of blood T cells in healthy people across ages. TCRdb recomputed calls from the 5' RACE reads with MiXCR, one row per CDR3 protein. The table lists 780,000 or so distinct CDR3 sequences, approximately 60% of them singletons. The sample was blood. The receptors derive from a man aged 40-50 years in good health. Both conserved end residues are trimmed from each CDR3. Fields, in order: V gene, CDR3 protein.

TRBV20-1 SASTQWGKESPLH
TRBV2 ASSDRGPAENTEAF
TRBV28 ASTPGSNTGELF
TRBV4-2 ASSQVDLVHTGELF
TRBV5-5 ASSFLSSEQY
TRBV5-1 ASSLSRPPGEQY
TRBV12-3/TRBV12-4 ATNGRAGHNSGNTIY
TRBV10-3 AISRTVTSYEQY
TRBV20-1 SARPTSGRPGGYNEQF
TRBV6-2/TRBV6-3 ASSKFDLQGGRATDTQY
TRBV29-1 SVDWQGGY
TRBV7-8 ASSLGRLAGGTRTDTQY
TRBV10-3 AMGQGGSYEQF
TRBV7-2 ASSTTGSGGETQY
TRBV12-3/TRBV12-4 ASSFYRGYGYT
TRBV2 ASRGGAIEQY
TRBV7-7 ASSLGPGETQY
TRBV11-2 ASSFVGEPYEQY
TRBV7-2 ASCLAGGQETQY
TRBV5-1 ASSPGTSGDSETQY
TRBV6-2/TRBV6-3 ASQGQDSNQPQH
TRBV6-5 ASSVGVLPADTQY
TRBV7-2 ASSLVDSTYEQY
TRBV13 ASSLERGTYEQY
TRBV20-1 SARARETQY
TRBV5-1 ASGTASEQY
TRBV20-1 SARDIGEQY
TRBV28 ASSLTSGIRRGEQF
TRBV9 ASSVRGANEKLF
TRBV28 ASRYNEQF
TRBV9 ASSSRLAGGSGTQY
TRBV7-8 ASSIDRAHNQPQH
TRBV20-1 SALTGSYEQY
TRBV6-5 AAGLGQGLAGELF
TRBV7-2 ASSQGVGFDQETQY
TRBV5-1 ASNLVGRPSTDTQY
TRBV9 ASSETSGGRFTDTQY
TRBV28 ASSPRLDRVGNTNYEQY
TRBV9 ASSQRPASSYEQY
TRBV6-5 ASTGDYEQF
TRBV3-1 ASSQDWRGSNEQF